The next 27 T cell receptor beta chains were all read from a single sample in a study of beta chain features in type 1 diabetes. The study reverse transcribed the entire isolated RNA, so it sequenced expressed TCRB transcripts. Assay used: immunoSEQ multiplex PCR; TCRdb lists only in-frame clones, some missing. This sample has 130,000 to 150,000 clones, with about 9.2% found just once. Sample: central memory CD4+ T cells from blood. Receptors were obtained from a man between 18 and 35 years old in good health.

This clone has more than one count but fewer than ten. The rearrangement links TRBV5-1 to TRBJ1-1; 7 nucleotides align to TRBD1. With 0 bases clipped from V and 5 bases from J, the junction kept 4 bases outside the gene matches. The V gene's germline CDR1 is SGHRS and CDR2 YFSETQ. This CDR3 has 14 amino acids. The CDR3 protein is CASSLEQGRTEAFF. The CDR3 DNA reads TGCGCCAGCAGCTTGGAACAGGGGAGGACTGAAGCTTTCTTT.

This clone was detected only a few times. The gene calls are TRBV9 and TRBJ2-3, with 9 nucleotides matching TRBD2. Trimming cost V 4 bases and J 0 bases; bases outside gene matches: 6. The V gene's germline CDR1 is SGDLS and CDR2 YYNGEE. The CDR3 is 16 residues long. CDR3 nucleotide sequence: TGTGCCAGCAGCCCCAGACTAGCGGATAGCACAGATACGCAGTATTTT. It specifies CASSPRLADSTDTQYF.

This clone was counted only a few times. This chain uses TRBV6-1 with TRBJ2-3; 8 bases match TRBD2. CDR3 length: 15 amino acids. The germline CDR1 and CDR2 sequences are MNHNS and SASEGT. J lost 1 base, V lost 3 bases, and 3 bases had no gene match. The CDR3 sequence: CASSELRGGTDTQYF. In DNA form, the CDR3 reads TGTGCCAGCAGTGAGTTGCGGGGGGGCACAGATACGCAGTATTTT.

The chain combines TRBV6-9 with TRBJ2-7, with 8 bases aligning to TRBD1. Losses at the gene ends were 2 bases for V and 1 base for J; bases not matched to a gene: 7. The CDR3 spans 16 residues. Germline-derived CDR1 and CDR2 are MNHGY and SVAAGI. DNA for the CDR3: TGTGCCAGCAGTTATAACCCCGGGACAGGATCCTACGAGCAGTACTTC. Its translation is CASSYNPGTGSYEQYF.

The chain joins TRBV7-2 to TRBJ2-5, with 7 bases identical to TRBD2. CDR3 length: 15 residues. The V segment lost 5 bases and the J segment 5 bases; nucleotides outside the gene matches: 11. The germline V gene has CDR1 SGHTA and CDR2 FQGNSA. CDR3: CASSPWGTGGETQYF. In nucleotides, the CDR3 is TGTGCCAGCAGCCCGTGGGGGACCGGGGGGGAGACCCAGTACTTC.

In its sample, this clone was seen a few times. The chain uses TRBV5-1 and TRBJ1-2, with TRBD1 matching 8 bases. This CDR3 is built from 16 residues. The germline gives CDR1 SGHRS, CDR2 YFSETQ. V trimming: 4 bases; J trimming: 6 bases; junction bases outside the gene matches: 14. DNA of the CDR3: TGCGCCAGCAGCACCGGACAGGGTCAAGTTGGCGATGGCTACACCTTC. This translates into CASSTGQGQVGDGYTF.

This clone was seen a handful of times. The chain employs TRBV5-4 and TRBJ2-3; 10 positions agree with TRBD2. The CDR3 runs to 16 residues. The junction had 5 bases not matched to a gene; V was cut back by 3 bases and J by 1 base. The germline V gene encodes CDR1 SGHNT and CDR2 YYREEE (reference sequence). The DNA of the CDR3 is TGTGCCAGCAGCTCGGGAGCGGGGGGGGGCACAGATACGCAGTATTTT. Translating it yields CASSSGAGGGTDTQYF.

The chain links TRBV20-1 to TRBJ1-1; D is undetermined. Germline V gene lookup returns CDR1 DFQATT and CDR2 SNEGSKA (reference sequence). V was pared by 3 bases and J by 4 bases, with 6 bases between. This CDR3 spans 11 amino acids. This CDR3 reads CSASRSTEAFF. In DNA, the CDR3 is TGCAGTGCTAGTCGGTCCACTGAAGCTTTCTTT.

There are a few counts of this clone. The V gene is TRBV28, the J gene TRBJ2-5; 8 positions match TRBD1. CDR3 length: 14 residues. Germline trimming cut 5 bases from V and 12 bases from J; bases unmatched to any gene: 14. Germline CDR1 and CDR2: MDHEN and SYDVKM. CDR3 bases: TGTGCCAGCAGTCTTCCCGGGACAGGACAGTACAAGTACTTC. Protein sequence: CASSLPGTGQYKYF.

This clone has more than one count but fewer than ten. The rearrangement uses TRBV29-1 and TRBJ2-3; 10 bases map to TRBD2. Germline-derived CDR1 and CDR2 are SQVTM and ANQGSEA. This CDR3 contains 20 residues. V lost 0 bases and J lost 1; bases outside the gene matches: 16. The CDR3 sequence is CSVEDLSGGALLTRTDTQYF. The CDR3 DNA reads TGCAGCGTTGAAGATCTAAGCGGGGGGGCCCTCCTAACGCGCACAGATACGCAGTATTTT.

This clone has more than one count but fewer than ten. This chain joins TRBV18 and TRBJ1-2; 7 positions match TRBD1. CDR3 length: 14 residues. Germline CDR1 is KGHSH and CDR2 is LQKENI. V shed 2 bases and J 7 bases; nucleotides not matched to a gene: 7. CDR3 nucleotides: TGTGCCAGCTCACCAAACCAGGGGGAATTTGGCTACACCTTC. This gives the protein CASSPNQGEFGYTF.

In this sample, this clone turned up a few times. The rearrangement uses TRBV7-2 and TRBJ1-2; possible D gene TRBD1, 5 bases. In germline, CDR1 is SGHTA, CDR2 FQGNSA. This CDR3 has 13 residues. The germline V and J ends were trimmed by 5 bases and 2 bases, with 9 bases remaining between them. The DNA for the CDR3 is TGTGCCAGCAGCAACGACAGAAACTATGGCTACACCTTC. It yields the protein CASSNDRNYGYTF.

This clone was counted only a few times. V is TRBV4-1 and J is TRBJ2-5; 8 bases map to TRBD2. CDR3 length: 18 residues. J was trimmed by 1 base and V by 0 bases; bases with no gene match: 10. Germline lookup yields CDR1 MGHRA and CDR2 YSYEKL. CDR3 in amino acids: CASSQDLRGGAAQETQYF. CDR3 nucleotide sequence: TGCGCCAGCAGCCAAGATCTTCGGGGGGGGGCCGCCCAAGAGACCCAGTACTTC.

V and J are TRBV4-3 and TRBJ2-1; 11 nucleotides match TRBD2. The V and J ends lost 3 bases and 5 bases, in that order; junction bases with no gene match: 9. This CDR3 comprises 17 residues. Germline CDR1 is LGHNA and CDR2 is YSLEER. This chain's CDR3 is CASSHFRRSGGDNEQFF. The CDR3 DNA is TGCGCCAGCAGCCATTTCCGACGTAGCGGGGGGGACAATGAGCAGTTCTTC.

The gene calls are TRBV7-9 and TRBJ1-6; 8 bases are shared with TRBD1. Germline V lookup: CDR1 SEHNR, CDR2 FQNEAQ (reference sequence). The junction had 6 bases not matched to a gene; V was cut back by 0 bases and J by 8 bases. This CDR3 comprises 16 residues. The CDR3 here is CASSLAPGQADSPLHF. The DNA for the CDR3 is TGTGCCAGCAGCTTAGCCCCGGGACAGGCAGATTCACCCCTCCACTTT.

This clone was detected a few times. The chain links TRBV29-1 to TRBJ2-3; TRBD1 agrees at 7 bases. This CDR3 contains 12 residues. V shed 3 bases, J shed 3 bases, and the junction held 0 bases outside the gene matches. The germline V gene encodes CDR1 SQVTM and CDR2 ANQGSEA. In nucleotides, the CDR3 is TGCAGCGTTGAGACAGGGACAGATACGCAGTATTTT. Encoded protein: CSVETGTDTQYF.

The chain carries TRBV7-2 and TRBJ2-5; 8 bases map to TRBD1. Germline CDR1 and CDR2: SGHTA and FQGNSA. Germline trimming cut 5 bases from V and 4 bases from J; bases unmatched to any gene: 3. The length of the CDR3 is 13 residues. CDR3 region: CASSPGQGETQYF. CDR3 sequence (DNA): TGTGCCAGCAGCCCCGGACAGGGAGAGACCCAGTACTTC.

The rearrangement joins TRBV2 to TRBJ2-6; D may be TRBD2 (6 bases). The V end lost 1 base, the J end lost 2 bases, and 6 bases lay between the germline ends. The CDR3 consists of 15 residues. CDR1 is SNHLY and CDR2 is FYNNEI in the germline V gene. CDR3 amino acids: CASSEGGAGANVLTF. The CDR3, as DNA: TGTGCCAGCAGTGAAGGGGGGGCTGGGGCCAACGTCCTGACTTTC.

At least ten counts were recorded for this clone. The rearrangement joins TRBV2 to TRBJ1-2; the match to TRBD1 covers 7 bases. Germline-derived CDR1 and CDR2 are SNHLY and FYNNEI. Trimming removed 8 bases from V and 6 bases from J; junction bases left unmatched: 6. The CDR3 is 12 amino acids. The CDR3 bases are TGTGCCAGCTGCTTCGGGACAGATGGCTACACCTTC. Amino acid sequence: CASCFGTDGYTF.

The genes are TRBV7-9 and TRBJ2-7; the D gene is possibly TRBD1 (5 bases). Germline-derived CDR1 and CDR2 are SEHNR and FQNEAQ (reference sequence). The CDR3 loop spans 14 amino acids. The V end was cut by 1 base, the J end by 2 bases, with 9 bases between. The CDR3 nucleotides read TGTGCCAGCAGCTTAGGCAGGGTGGCCTACGAGCAGTACTTC. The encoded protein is CASSLGRVAYEQYF. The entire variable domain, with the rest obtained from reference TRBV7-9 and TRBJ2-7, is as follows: DTGVSQNPRHKITKRGQNVTFRCDPISEHNRLYWYRQTLGQGPEFLTYFQNEAQLEKSRLLSDRFSAERPKGSFSTLEIQRTEQGDSAMYLCASSLGRVAYEQYFGPGTRLTVT.

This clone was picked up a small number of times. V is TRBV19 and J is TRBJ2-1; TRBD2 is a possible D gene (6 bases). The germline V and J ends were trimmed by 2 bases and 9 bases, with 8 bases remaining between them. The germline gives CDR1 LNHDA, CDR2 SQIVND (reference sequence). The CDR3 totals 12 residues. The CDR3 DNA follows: TGTGCCAGTAGTATACAGGGACTTGAGCAGTTCTTC. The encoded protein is CASSIQGLEQFF. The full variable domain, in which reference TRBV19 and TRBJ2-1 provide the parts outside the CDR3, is DGGITQSPKYLFRKEGQNVTLSCEQNLNHDAMYWYRQDPGQGLRLIYYSQIVNDFQKGDIAEGYSVSREKKESFPLTVTSAQKNPTAFYLCASSIQGLEQFFGPGTRLTVL.

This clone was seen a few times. CDR3 residues: CSAPRGNALFF. In DNA, the CDR3 is TGCAGTGCCCCGAGAGGGAATGCGCTGTTTTTT. The V gene is TRBV20-1, the J gene TRBJ1-4, with no clear D. This CDR3 region has 11 residues. Germline CDR1 and CDR2: DFQATT and SNEGSKA (reference sequence). Trimming cost V 6 bases and J 14 bases, with 16 bases left between them.

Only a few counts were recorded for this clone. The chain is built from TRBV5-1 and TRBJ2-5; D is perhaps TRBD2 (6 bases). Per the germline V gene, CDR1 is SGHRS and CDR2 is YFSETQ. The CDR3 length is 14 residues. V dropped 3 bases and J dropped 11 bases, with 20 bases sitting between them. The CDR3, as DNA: TGCGCCAGCAGCTCGGACGGAGGGTTACCCGGGCAGTACTTC. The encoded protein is CASSSDGGLPGQYF.

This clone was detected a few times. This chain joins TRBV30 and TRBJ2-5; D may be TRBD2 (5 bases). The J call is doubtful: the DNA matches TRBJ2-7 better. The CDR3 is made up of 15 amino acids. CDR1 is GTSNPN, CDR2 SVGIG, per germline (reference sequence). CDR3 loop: CAWSVNREGGYEQYF. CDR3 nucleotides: TGTGCCTGGAGTGTAAACCGGGAAGGAGGCTACGAGCAGTACTTC.

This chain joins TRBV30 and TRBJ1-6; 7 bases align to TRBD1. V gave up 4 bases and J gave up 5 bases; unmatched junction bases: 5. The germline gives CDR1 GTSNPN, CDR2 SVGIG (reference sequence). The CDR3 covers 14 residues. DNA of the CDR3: TGTGCCTGGACCCCGGACAGGAATAATTCACCCCTCCACTTT. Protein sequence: CAWTPDRNNSPLHF.

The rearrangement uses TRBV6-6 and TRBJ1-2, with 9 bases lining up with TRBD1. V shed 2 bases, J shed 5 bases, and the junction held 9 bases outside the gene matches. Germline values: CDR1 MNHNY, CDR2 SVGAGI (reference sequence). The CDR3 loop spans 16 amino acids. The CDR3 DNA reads TGTGCCAGCAGTTACGGGACAGGGCCAGTCTGGTATGGCTACACCTTC. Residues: CASSYGTGPVWYGYTF.

Here the CDR3 reads CASSSLGQGTEQYF. The CDR3 DNA reads as TGTGCCAGCAGCTCTCTGGGACAGGGAACGGAGCAGTACTTC. The rearrangement uses TRBV5-6 and TRBJ2-7; 9 positions match TRBD1. This CDR3 comprises 14 residues. The V and J ends lost 3 bases and 7 bases, in that order; junction bases with no gene match: 8. CDR1 is SGHDT and CDR2 is YYEEEE in the germline V gene.